Listed below are T cell receptor beta chains from one sample, sequenced in a study of response to subunit inactivated influenza vaccine. TCRdb reprocessed the RT-PCR reads via MiXCR and lists one record per CDR3 protein. The repertoire holds approximately 500,000 distinct CDR3 sequences, under 25% seen once, with roughly 2.8% in the top ten. A further study also used this sample, focusing on T cells expressing NK-cell markers.

Sequenced material: CD4+ T cells sorted from PBMCs, taken 12 days after vaccination. All receptors derive from a man between 50 and 59 years old who received an inactivated influenza vaccine. The CDR3 runs from the conserved cysteine through the conserved F or W.

cdr3_length v_call cdr3_aa
16 TRBV5-1 CASSLDTSSSYNEQFF
16 TRBV7-6 CASSSGLAGSTDTQYF
12 TRBV29-1 CSARQDTYEQYF
14 TRBV20-1 CSAARAAGDSPLHF
13 TRBV20-1 CSASGSGKETQYF
14 TRBV6-5 CASSYSRAGNTIYF
15 TRBV20-1 CSARGDREPNNEQFF
17 TRBV30 CAWSVVSGGHSYNEQFF
14 TRBV2 CASSAVGRPYEQYF
12 TRBV29-1 CSVDWPQETQYF
15 TRBV3-1 CASSHSQGFNSPLHF
16 TRBV20-1 CSARSPTQRGPDTQYF
11 TRBV7-2 CASSSNSPLHF
13 TRBV6-1 CASKVSNTGELFF
15 TRBV7-8 CASSLGGRGLVEQYF
14 TRBV27 CASGAGRGTDTQYF
14 TRBV2 CASVTRRGSDTQYF
15 TRBV20-1 CSARPRGRGTDTQYF
14 TRBV2 CASSDRLSNQPQHF
15 TRBV27 CASSWENRGQAEQYF
15 TRBV6-2/TRBV6-3 CASSYSASGNYEQYF
17 TRBV4-1 CASSQVRGGTNTGELFF
15 TRBV28 CASSPTSGSRNEQFF
12 TRBV15 CATSRDVYTQYF
13 TRBV27 CASSFVRGNEQFF
20 TRBV5-1 CASSLAVIGASGGWIYEQYF
17 TRBV7-9 CASSPTPILAGLNTQYF
19 TRBV20-1 CSARDRVGGSLSGANVLTF
15 TRBV15 CATSSGLAVQETQYF
16 TRBV4-1 CASSPGLAGGPGEQFF
13 TRBV18 CASSPDRGNEQFF
18 TRBV4-1 CASSQVPGGRYSNQPQHF
14 TRBV2 CASRKDPGVSEQYF
16 TRBV7-2 CASSLAPTQSSYEQYF
14 TRBV7-6 CASSSIGQATEAFF
18 TRBV5-1 CASSLEWDRGRLSDTQYF
15 TRBV5-1 CASSLAAGRGDGYTF
15 TRBV27 CASRTRQVLYNEQFF
12 TRBV20-1 CSASLARGELFF
17 TRBV5-1 CASSPNGINRGGETQYF
15 TRBV18 CASSPPMTGRNEQFF
15 TRBV4-3 CASSQGTGAFYEQYF
15 TRBV7-2 CASSLEAGKIYEQYF
15 TRBV28 CASSTLGQGTDTQYF